Below are 7 T cell receptor beta chains sequenced from a single sample in a study of Ad26.COV2.S vaccination and SARS-CoV-2 variants (dated by TCRdb to the early 2020s). This specimen's treatment or condition label, per the study, means: some 20 received Ad26.COV2.S at low or high dose, single or two shots; 5 received placebo; per-sample allocation not given. For vaccine and placebo recipients, repertoires were sequenced using samples collected on day 63 after the first injection. Library preparation employed the immunoSEQ multiplex PCR assay. TCRdb mirrors the immuneACCESS table, restricted to in-frame sequences. Some clones are absent from its copies; in checked studies, under half trace to an unresolved V gene, and the reason for the others is unknown. This sample holds about 350,000 clones; about 89% were observed only once. Of the sample, roughly 5% falls within the top ten clones. The sample in question was peripheral blood, obtained in a trial of Ad26.COV2.S vaccine versus placebo. These receptors came from a person between 18 and 59 years old who received the Ad26.COV2.S COVID-19 vaccine or a placebo.

The chain recombines TRBV7-8 with TRBJ1-4; D gene uncertain. Germline loops: CDR1 SGHVS, CDR2 FQNEAQ. CDR3 length: 12 amino acids. V gave up 5 bases and J gave up 7 bases, with 8 bases separating them. The CDR3 DNA reads TGTGCCAGCAGCCTCCGCGGTGAAAAACTGTTTTTT. Translation: CASSLRGEKLFF. The whole variable domain, remainder taken from reference TRBV7-8 and TRBJ1-4, is GAGVSQSPRYKVAKRGQDVALRCDPISGHVSLFWYQQALGQGPEFLTYFQNEAQLDKSGLPSDRFFAERPEGSVSTLKIQRTQQEDSAVYLCASSLRGEKLFFGSGTQLSVL.

This clone was observed a single time. J is TRBJ1-4 and V is TRBV3-1 (or the pseudogene TRBV3-2); 7 bases map to TRBD1. The CDR3 is 14 residues long. The J segment lost 8 bases and the V segment lost 1 base, leaving 4 bases of the junction unmatched. CDR1 and CDR2 (germline): LGHDT, YNNKEL (reference sequence). The CDR3 sequence is CASSQVGGLEKLFF. In DNA, the CDR3 is TGTGCCAGCAGCCAAGTAGGGGGCCTGGAAAAACTGTTTTTT.

V is TRBV18 and J is TRBJ2-1; TRBD2 agrees at 15 bases. V trimming: 3 bases; J trimming: 9 bases; junction bases outside the gene matches: 6. This CDR3 comprises 16 residues. Germline V lookup: CDR1 KGHSH, CDR2 LQKENI. CDR3 nucleotides: TGTGCCAGCTCACCGCCGGGACTAGCGGGAGGAAGTGAGCAGTTCTTC. Translating gives CASSPPGLAGGSEQFF.

This chain joins TRBV7-9 and TRBJ2-5; D unclear. Germline assignment: CDR1 SEHNR and CDR2 FQNEAQ (reference sequence). The CDR3 spans 12 residues. Trimming left V 8 bases short and J 2 bases short, with 9 bases between. As DNA, the CDR3 is TGTGCCAGCGAAGACCTACAAGAGACCCAGTACTTC. This gives the protein CASEDLQETQYF.

This chain connects TRBV5-6 to TRBJ2-7, with D unresolved. The germline V gene has CDR1 SGHDT and CDR2 YYEEEE. This CDR3 comprises 13 residues. V was cut by 4 bases and J by 0 bases, with 8 bases left in between. In DNA, the CDR3 is TGTGCCAGCAGCCCCCGGGCCTCCTACGAGCAGTACTTC. It translates to CASSPRASYEQYF.

The chain links TRBV13 to TRBJ2-2, with D possibly matching TRBD1 (5 bases). Per the germline V gene, CDR1 is PRHDT and CDR2 is FYEKMQ (reference sequence). The germline V and J ends were trimmed by 0 bases and 0 bases, with 14 bases remaining between them. CDR3 length: 18 amino acids. The CDR3 sequence: CASSLGGHHRPNTGELFF. Here the CDR3 DNA reads TGTGCCAGCAGCTTAGGTGGACACCATCGTCCGAACACCGGGGAGCTGTTTTTT.

The V call is TRBV27, the J call TRBJ1-1; perhaps TRBD1 as D (5 bases). Per germline, CDR1 MNHEY and CDR2 SMNVEV (reference sequence). V gave up 3 bases and J gave up 11 bases, with 16 bases separating them. The CDR3 is 13 amino acids. CDR3 DNA: TGTGCCAGCAGTTTCCGACGGGGGGATGAGGCTTTCTTT. Amino acid sequence: CASSFRRGDEAFF.